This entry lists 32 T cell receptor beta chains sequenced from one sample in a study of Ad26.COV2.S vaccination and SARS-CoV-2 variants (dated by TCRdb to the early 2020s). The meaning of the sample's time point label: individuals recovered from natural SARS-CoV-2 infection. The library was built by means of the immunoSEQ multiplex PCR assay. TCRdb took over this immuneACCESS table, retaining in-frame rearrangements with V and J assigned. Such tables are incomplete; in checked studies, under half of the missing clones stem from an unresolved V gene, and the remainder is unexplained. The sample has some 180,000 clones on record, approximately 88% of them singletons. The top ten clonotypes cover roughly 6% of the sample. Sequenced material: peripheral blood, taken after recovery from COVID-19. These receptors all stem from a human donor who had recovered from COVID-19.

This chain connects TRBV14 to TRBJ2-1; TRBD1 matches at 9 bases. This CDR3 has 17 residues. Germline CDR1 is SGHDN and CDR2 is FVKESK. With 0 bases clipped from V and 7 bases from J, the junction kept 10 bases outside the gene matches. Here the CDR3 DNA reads TGTGCCAGCAGCCAAGACCGCCGGGACAGGGATCTGAATGAGCAGTTCTTC. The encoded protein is CASSQDRRDRDLNEQFF.

The CDR3: CASSQGGTGDRAFF. The CDR3 nucleotides read TGTGCCAGCAGCCAAGGGGGGACAGGGGATCGAGCTTTCTTT. The rearrangement links TRBV3-1 (or the pseudogene TRBV3-2) to TRBJ1-1, with 10 bases fitting TRBD1. With V trimmed by 1 base and J by 10 bases, 6 bases remained unmatched. CDR1 is LGHDT and CDR2 is YNNKEL in the germline V gene (reference sequence). The CDR3 is 14 amino acids.

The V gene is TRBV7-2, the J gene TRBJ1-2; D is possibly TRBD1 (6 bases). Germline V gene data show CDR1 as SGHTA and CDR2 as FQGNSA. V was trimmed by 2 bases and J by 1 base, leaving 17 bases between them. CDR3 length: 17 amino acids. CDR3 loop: CASSLRRSGGLNYGYTF. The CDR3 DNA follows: TGTGCCAGCAGCTTACGAAGGTCCGGGGGGCTTAACTATGGCTACACCTTC.

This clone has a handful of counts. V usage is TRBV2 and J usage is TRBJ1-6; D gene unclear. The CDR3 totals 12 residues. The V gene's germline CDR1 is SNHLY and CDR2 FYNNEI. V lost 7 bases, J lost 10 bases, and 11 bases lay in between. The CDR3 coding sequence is TGTGCCAGCACCCTCGGACGATCACCCCTCCACTTT. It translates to CASTLGRSPLHF. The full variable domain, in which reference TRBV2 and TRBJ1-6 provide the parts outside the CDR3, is EPEVTQTPSHQVTQMGQEVILRCVPISNHLYFYWYRQILGQKVEFLVSFYNNEISEKSEIFDDQFSVERPDGSNFTLKIRSTKLEDSAMYFCASTLGRSPLHFGNGTRLTVT.

CDR3 nucleotide sequence: TGTGCCATCAGTGTACAGATCTACAATGAGCAGTTCTTC. This encodes CAISVQIYNEQFF. V usage is TRBV10-3 and J usage is TRBJ2-1; no reliable D call. V was clipped by 4 bases and J by 3 bases, with 7 bases between them. Germline V gene data show CDR1 as ENHRY and CDR2 as SYGVKD. The CDR3 is made up of 13 amino acids.

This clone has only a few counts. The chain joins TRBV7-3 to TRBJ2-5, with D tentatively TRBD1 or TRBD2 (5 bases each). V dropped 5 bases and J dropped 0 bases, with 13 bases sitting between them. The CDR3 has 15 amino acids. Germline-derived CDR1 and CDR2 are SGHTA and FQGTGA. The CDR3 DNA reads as TGTGCCAGCAGCCCCTGGGGACGGAACCAAGAGACCCAGTACTTC. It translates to CASSPWGRNQETQYF.

CDR3 sequence (DNA): TGTGCCAGCAGCCAAGGTAGCGGGAAGTACGAGCAGTACTTC. It codes for CASSQGSGKYEQYF. This rearrangement joins TRBV9 to TRBJ2-7; 8 bases map to TRBD2. V was clipped by 4 bases and J by 4 bases; unmatched bases: 7. CDR1 is SGDLS, CDR2 YYNGEE, per germline. This CDR3 has 14 amino acids.

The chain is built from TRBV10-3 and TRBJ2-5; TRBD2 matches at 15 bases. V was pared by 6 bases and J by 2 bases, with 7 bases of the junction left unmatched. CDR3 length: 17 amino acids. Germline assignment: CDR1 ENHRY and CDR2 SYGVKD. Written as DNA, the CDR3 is TGTGCCATCAGCGGACTAGCGGGAGGGCCTGGGCAAGAGACCCAGTACTTC. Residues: CAISGLAGGPGQETQYF.

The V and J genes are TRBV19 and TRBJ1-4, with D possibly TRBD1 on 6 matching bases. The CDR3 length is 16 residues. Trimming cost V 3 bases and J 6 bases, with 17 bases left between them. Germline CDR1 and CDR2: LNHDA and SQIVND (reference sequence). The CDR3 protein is CASSILANRVYEKLFF. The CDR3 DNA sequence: TGTGCCAGTAGTATCCTGGCCAACAGGGTTTATGAAAAACTGTTTTTT.

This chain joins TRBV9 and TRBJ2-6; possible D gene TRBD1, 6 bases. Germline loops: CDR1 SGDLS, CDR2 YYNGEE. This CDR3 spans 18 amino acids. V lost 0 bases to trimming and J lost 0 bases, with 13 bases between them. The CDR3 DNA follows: TGTGCCAGCAGCGTAGAGGCAGGGGTCTTCTCTGGGGCCAACGTCCTGACTTTC. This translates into CASSVEAGVFSGANVLTF. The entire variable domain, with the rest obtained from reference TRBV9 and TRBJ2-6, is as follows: DSGVTQTPKHLITATGQRVTLRCSPRSGDLSVYWYQQSLDQGLQFLIQYYNGEERAKGNILERFSAQQFPDLHSELNLSSLELGDSALYFCASSVEAGVFSGANVLTFGAGSRLTVL.

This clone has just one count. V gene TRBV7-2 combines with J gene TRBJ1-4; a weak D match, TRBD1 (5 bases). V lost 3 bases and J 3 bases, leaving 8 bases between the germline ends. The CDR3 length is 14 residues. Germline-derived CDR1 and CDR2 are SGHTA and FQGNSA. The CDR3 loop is CASSLRGSNEKLFF. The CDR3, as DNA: TGTGCCAGCAGCTTGCGGGGGTCTAATGAAAAACTGTTTTTT.

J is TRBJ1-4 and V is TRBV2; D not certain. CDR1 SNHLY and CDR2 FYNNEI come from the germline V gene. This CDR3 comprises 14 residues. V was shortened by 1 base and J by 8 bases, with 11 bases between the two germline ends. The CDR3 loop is CASSEGSYREKLFF. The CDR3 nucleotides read TGTGCCAGCAGTGAAGGCAGCTATAGGGAAAAACTGTTTTTT.

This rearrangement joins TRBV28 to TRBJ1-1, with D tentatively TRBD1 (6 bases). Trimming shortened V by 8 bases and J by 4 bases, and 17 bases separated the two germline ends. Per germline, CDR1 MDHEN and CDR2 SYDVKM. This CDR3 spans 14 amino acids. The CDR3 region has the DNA TGTGCCAGCGTGGGGCCGAACAGGGCCACTGAAGCTTTCTTT. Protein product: CASVGPNRATEAFF.

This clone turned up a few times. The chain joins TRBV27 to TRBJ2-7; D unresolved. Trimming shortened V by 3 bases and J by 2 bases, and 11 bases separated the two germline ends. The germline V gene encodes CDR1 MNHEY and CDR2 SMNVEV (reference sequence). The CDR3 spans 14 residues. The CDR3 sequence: CASSFDGGPYEQYF. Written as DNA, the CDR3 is TGTGCCAGCAGTTTCGACGGCGGTCCCTACGAGCAGTACTTC.

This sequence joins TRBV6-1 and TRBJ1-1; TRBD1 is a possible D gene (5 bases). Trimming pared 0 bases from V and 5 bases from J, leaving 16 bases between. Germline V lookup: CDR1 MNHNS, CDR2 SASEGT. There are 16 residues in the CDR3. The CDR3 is CASSEADRGRRTEAFF. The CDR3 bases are TGTGCCAGCAGTGAAGCGGATAGGGGCCGGAGGACTGAAGCTTTCTTT.

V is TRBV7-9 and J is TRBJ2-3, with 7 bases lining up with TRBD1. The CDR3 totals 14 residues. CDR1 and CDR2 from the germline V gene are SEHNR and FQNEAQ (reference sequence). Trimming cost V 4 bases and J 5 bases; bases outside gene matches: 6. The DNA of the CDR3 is TGTGCCAGCAGCTGGGGCAGGGACAGAGATACGCAGTATTTT. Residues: CASSWGRDRDTQYF.

The CDR3: CASSDSPSGWGNEQFF. As DNA, the CDR3 is TGTGCCAGCAGCGACTCCCCTAGCGGGTGGGGCAATGAGCAGTTCTTC. V is TRBV5-5 and J is TRBJ2-1; the match to TRBD2 covers 8 bases. The germline gives CDR1 SGHKS, CDR2 YYEKEE (reference sequence). V shed 4 bases, J shed 6 bases, and the junction held 12 bases outside the gene matches. There are 16 residues in the CDR3.

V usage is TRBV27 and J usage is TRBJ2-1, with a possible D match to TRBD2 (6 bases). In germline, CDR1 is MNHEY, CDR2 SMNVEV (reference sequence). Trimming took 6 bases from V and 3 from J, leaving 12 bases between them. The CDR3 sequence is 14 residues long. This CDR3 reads CASSGDSLYNEQFF. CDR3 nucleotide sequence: TGTGCCAGCAGCGGGGACTCCCTCTACAATGAGCAGTTCTTC.

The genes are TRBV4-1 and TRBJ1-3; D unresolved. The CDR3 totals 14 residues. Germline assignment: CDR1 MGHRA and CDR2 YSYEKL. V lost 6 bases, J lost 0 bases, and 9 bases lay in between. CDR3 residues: CASSPVTSGNTIYF. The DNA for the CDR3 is TGCGCCAGCAGTCCTGTTACCTCTGGAAACACCATATATTTT.

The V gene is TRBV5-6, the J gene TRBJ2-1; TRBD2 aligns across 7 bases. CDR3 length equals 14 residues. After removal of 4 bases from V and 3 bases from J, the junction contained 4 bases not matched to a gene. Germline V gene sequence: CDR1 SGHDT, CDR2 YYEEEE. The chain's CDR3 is CASSTGLVYNEQFF. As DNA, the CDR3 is TGTGCCAGCAGCACCGGACTAGTCTACAATGAGCAGTTCTTC. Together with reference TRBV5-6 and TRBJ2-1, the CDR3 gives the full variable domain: DAGVTQSPTHLIKTRGQQVTLRCSPKSGHDTVSWYQQALGQGPQFIFQYYEEEERQRGNFPDRFSGHQFPNYSSELNVNALLLGDSALYLCASSTGLVYNEQFFGPGTRLTVL.

The CDR3: CASSTGQAYGYTF. The CDR3 nucleotides are TGTGCCAGTAGTACGGGGCAGGCCTATGGCTACACCTTC. The chain recombines TRBV19 with TRBJ1-2; D possibly corresponds to TRBD1 (5 bases). The CDR3 has 13 residues. Trimming left V 4 bases short and J 4 bases short, with 10 bases between. Germline V gives CDR1 LNHDA, CDR2 SQIVND (reference sequence).

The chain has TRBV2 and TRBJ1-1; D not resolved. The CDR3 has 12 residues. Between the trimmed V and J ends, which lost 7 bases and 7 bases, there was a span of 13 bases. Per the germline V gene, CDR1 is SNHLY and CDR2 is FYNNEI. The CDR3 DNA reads TGTGCCAGCACCCTCCTAGACGGTGAAGCTTTCTTT. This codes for CASTLLDGEAFF.

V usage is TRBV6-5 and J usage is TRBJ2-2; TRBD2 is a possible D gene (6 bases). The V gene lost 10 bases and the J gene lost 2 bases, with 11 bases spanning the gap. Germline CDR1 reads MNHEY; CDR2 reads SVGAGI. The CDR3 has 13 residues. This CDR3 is CAIRDSNTGELFF. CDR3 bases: TGTGCCATCCGGGACTCCAACACCGGGGAGCTGTTTTTT.

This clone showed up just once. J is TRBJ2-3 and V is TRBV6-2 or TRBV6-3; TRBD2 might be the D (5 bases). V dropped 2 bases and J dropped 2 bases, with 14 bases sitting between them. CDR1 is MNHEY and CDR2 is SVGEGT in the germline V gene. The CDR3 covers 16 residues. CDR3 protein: CASSYGSGMITDTQYF. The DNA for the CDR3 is TGTGCCAGCAGTTACGGCAGCGGTATGATCACAGATACGCAGTATTTT.

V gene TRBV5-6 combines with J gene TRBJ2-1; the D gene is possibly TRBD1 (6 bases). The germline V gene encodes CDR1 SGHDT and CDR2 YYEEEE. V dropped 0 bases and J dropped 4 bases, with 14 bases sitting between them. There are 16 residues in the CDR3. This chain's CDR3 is CASSLGWDKTYNEQFF. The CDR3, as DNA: TGTGCCAGCAGCTTGGGTTGGGACAAGACATACAATGAGCAGTTCTTC.

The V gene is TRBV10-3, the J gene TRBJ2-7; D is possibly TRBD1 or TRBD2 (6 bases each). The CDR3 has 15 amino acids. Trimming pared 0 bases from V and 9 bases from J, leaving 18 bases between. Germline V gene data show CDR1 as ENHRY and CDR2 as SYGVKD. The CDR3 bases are TGTGCCATCAGTGAGTCAAGGGGCCCCAGGGGAGGGCAGTACTTC. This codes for CAISESRGPRGGQYF.

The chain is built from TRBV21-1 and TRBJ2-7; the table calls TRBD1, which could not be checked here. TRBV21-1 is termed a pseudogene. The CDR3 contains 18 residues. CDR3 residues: CASAHPARGSQLSYEQYF. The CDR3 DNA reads TGTGCCAGCGCTCATCCGGCAAGGGGTTCCCAACTTTCCTACGAGCAGTACTTC.

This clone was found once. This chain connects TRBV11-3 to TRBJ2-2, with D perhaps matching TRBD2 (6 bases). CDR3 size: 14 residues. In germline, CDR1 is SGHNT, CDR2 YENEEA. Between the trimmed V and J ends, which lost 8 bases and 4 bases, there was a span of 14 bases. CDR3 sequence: CASSLGGVTGELFF. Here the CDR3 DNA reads TGTGCCAGCTCACTAGGAGGGGTCACCGGGGAGCTGTTTTTT.

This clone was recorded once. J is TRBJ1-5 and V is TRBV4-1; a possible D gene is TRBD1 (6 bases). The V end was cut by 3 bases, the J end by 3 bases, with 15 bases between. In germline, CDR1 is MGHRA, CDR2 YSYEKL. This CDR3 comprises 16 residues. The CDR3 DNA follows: TGCGCCAGCAGCCAGGTGGGCGGGGACATCAATCAGCCCCAGCATTTT. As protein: CASSQVGGDINQPQHF.

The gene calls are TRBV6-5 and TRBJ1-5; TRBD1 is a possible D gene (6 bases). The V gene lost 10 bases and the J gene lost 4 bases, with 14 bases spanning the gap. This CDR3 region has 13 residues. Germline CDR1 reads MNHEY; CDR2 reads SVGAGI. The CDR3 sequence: CAILQGNNQPQHF. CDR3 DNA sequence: TGTGCCATTTTACAGGGAAATAATCAGCCCCAGCATTTT.

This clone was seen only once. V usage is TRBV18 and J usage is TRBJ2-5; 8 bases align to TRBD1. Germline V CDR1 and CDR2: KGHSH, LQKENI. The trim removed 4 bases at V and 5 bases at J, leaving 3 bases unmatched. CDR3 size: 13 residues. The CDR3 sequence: CASSLQGVETQYF. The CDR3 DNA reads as TGTGCCAGCTCACTACAGGGGGTGGAGACCCAGTACTTC.

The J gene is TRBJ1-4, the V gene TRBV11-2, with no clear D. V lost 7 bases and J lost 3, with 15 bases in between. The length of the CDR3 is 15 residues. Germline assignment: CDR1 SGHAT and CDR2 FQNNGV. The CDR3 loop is CASTLTPGPNEKLFF. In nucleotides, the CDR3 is TGTGCCAGCACCCTAACCCCGGGTCCTAATGAAAAACTGTTTTTT.